This TCR beta chain was sequenced for a study of T cell responses to AZD1222 COVID-19 vaccine. Study results and limitations: Clonal diversity was possibly underestimated, and the donors were mostly white British, with more females. Regions 160-218 and 743-854 dominated among vaccine-associated CD4 TCRs spanning spike. Close to half of spike-specific TCRs reportedly recognize unmutated variant regions. Baseline testing showed seropositivity in only a handful of AZD1222 recipients.

This table comes from immunoSEQ multiplex PCR, and its TCRdb copy is limited to in-frame clones, with some not included. The sample yields 200,000 to 250,000 clones, roughly 91% seen once. V was cut by 1 base and J by 6 bases, with 14 bases left in between. The CDR3 is made up of 15 amino acids. CDR1 and CDR2 (germline): SGHAT, FQNNGV. In regard to this clone: What it recognizes is unknown.

The sequenced sample was peripheral blood, obtained on day 0 of MenACWY control vaccination. The chain carries TRBV11-2 and TRBJ2-3; the D is unclear. The source is an adult in good health. The CDR3 sequence is CASSLVSSGFDTQYF. The CDR3 nucleotides are TGTGCCAGCAGCTTAGTCTCCAGTGGGTTTGATACGCAGTATTTT.